This T cell receptor beta chain was captured in a study of cytomegalovirus exposure and HLA in healthy donors. A note on this clone: As yet, its antigen is unknown.

PCR amplification relied on 60 Vbeta primers (plus 13 Jbeta primers). Here immunoSEQ multiplex PCR was the method, and the copy in TCRdb shows in-frame clones only, minus some. The table records around 150,000 clones, 80% to 90% of them present only once. General study results and limits: Published work reported that the classifier diagnosed cytomegalovirus status with high specificity and sensitivity.

The receptor's source is a woman younger than 30 in good health and CMV-seronegative. The sequencing input was PBMCs.

As DNA, the CDR3 is TGTGCCGTAGGCGCCCCCCCAGGTTATAATTCACCCCTCCACTTT. This encodes CAVGAPPGYNSPLHF. The V call is TRBV6-5, the J call TRBJ1-6; D gene unclear. This CDR3 spans 15 amino acids. V lost 11 bases and J 4 bases, leaving 18 bases between the germline ends. CDR1 and CDR2 from the germline V gene are MNHEY and SVGAGI.